This is a list of T cell receptor beta chains from one sample in a study of T cell repertoires in ileal Crohn's disease. Generated by immunoSEQ multiplex PCR, the TCRdb table keeps only in-frame clones and is missing some. The repertoire consists of roughly 16,000 clones, with about 93% occurring once and the leading ten covering about 3.4%. Sequenced sample: ileal tissue. All receptors derive from an adult with Crohn's disease. Both conserved end residues are part of each CDR3. The D gene is left open where the match is weak. Some rows mark clone size as missing; the rest say once, few, many or name a class of expanded clone.

j_gene | d_gene | abundance | v_gene | CDR3nt | CDR3aa
TRBJ2-7 | TRBD1 | - | TRBV5-6 | TGTGCCAGCAGCCGGTATGACAGGGCCGGCTACGAGCAGTACTTC | CASSRYDRAGYEQYF
TRBJ2-7 | TRBD1 | - | TRBV19 | TGTGCCAGTAGCCCGACAGGGCCCTACGAGCAGTACTTC | CASSPTGPYEQYF
TRBJ2-3 | - | - | TRBV6-1 | TGTGCCAGCAGTGAATCCAGGGTGGGCACAGATACGCAGTATTTT | CASSESRVGTDTQYF
TRBJ1-1 | - | - | TRBV6-5 | TGTGCCAGCAGTTACTCGGAGGATTCGAACACTGAAGCTTTCTTT | CASSYSEDSNTEAFF
TRBJ1-1 | TRBD1 | - | TRBV6-5 | TGTGCCAGCACCGAGACAGGGGGGACTGAAGCTTTCTTT | CASTETGGTEAFF
TRBJ2-1 | TRBD2 | - | TRBV4-3 | TGCGCCAGCAGCCCATTAGCGGGGAGGTTCGATGAGCAGTTCTTC | CASSPLAGRFDEQFF
TRBJ2-2 | TRBD1 | - | TRBV2 | TGTGCCAGCAGTGAAGCGTCCACAGGGGTGCACACCGGGGAGCTGTTTTTT | CASSEASTGVHTGELFF
TRBJ2-5 | - | - | TRBV7-9 | TGTGCCAGCAGCCCCGATGAAGGTGCAGGGCAGACCCAGTACTTC | CASSPDEGAGQTQYF
TRBJ2-3 | TRBD1 | - | TRBV5-1 | TGCGCCAGCAGCTTGGAGGACAGGGACACAGATACGCAGTATTTT | CASSLEDRDTDTQYF
TRBJ1-4 | TRBD1 | - | TRBV6-5 | TGTGCCAGCAGTTATCGGGACAGGGGGCGCGATGAAAAACTGTTTTTT | CASSYRDRGRDEKLFF
TRBJ2-7 | - | once | TRBV2 | TGTGCCAGCAGTGACCCAACAACAGGGGAGCAGTACTTC | CASSDPTTGEQYF
TRBJ1-1 | - | - | TRBV6-5 | TGTGCCAGCAGCTCCGCGGAAACTGAAGCTTTCTTT | CASSSAETEAFF
TRBJ1-5 | TRBD1 | - | TRBV19 | TGTGCCAGTAGAGACAGGGGACGGTTGAGCAATCAGCCCCAGCATTTT | CASRDRGRLSNQPQHF
TRBJ1-1 | TRBD1 | once | TRBV9 | TGTGCCAGCAGCTTGGGACAGGGGGCCACTGAAGCTTTCTTT | CASSLGQGATEAFF
TRBJ1-1 | - | - | TRBV5-1 | TGCGCCAGCAGCCCACAGGGTGGCATGGATGAAGCTTTCTTT | CASSPQGGMDEAFF
TRBJ1-4 | TRBD1 | - | TRBV29-1 | TGCAGCGTTGGGGAGACAGGGAACGAAAAACTGTTTTTT | CSVGETGNEKLFF
TRBJ1-1 | - | - | TRBV4-1 | TGCGCCAGCAGCCAAGATTGGGCAGGGCTGAACACTGAAGCTTTCTTT | CASSQDWAGLNTEAFF
TRBJ1-5 | - | once | TRBV30 | TGTGCCTGGAGTGTACGTCAGCGGCCCCAGCATTTT | CAWSVRQRPQHF
TRBJ1-2 | - | once | TRBV5-8 | TGTGCCAGCAGCTTGGCAGGGGAACGGAACTATGGCTACACCTTC | CASSLAGERNYGYTF
TRBJ1-2 | - | - | TRBV18 | TGTGCCAGCTCACCACCGGACAAACGAAGTGGCTACACCTTC | CASSPPDKRSGYTF
TRBJ1-2 | TRBD1 | - | TRBV6-5 | TGTGCCAGCAGTAGGGACAGGCTGAACTATGGCTACACCTTC | CASSRDRLNYGYTF
TRBJ2-3 | TRBD1 | - | TRBV7-2 | TGTGCCAGCAGCCCAGGACAGGGGGAGTATTTT | CASSPGQGEYF
TRBJ1-6 | - | - | TRBV7-9 | TGTGCCAGCAGCTCATCAGGGGCAGGGCGCTCCTATAATTCACCCCTCCACTTT | CASSSSGAGRSYNSPLHF
TRBJ2-7 | - | once | TRBV19 | TGTGCCAGTAGTATCAGTGACCGGGGCGAGCAGTACTTC | CASSISDRGEQYF
TRBJ1-4 | - | - | TRBV28 | TGTGCCAGCAGTCACGCCTATACCGGTGGTTCGGTACGTGAAAAACTGTTTTTT | CASSHAYTGGSVREKLFF
TRBJ1-1 | - | - | TRBV27 | TGTGCCAGCAGCCCAAGAGGGGGGGTGATCATCACTGAAGCTTTCTTT | CASSPRGGVIITEAFF
TRBJ1-4 | - | - | TRBV7-9 | TGTGCCAGCAGCTTTAGGGGAACTAATGAAAAACTGTTTTTT | CASSFRGTNEKLFF
TRBJ2-5 | TRBD1 | - | TRBV2 | TGTGCCAGCAGAGGGGACAGACAAGAGACCCAGTACTTC | CASRGDRQETQYF
TRBJ2-7 | TRBD1 | once | TRBV7-8 | TGTGCCAGCAGCTCATCGGACAGGGGGCTCTACGAGCAGTACTTC | CASSSSDRGLYEQYF
TRBJ2-7 | - | - | TRBV19 | TGTGCCAGTAGTATTGGCACCCTCTACGAGCAGTACTTC | CASSIGTLYEQYF
TRBJ2-3 | TRBD2 | - | TRBV25-1 | TGTGCCAGCAGCTCGCTACCGGGGCTAGCGGGGGGTACGCAGTATTTT | CASSSLPGLAGGTQYF
TRBJ1-6 | - | - | TRBV6-5 | TGTGCCAGCAGTCCCGGGACACCGGGGACTTCACCCCTCCACTTT | CASSPGTPGTSPLHF
TRBJ1-1 | TRBD1 | once | TRBV2 | TGTGCCAGCAGTCTAGGACAGGGGAGTATTATGAACACTGAAGCTTTCTTT | CASSLGQGSIMNTEAFF
TRBJ1-5 | - | - | TRBV7-9 | TGTGCCAGCAGCTTCTCCGATCAGCCCCAGCATTTT | CASSFSDQPQHF
TRBJ1-3 | - | - | TRBV5-1 | TGCGCCAGCAGAACAGGTTCCTCTGGAAACACCATATATTTT | CASRTGSSGNTIYF
TRBJ2-3 | - | - | TRBV9 | TGTGCCAGCAGCGCAGAATCGGGAAGATACACAGATACGCAGTATTTT | CASSAESGRYTDTQYF
TRBJ2-2 | TRBD1 | - | TRBV27 | TGTGCCAGCAGTTTATCGCAGGGGGCGGCCGGGGAGCTGTTTTTT | CASSLSQGAAGELFF
TRBJ1-1 | TRBD1 | once | TRBV7-9 | TGTGCCAGCAATAACAGGGGTTTAGAAGCTTTCTTT | CASNNRGLEAFF
TRBJ1-2 | - | - | TRBV7-3 | TGTGCCAGCAGCTTAACATTTTATGATCAGGGGAGAGCTAACTATGGCTACACCTTC | CASSLTFYDQGRANYGYTF
TRBJ2-3 | - | few | TRBV10-2 | TGCGCCAGCAGTGAAGAGCGCGTGGTAGATACGCAGTATTTT | CASSEERVVDTQYF
TRBJ1-2 | - | - | TRBV14 | TGTGCCAGCAGCCCAGTCCGCTATGGCTACACCTTC | CASSPVRYGYTF
TRBJ2-6 | TRBD2 | - | TRBV7-9 | TGTGCCAGCAGCTCTAAGGGTAGCGGGGGGGGCTCTGGGGCCAACGTCCTGACTTTC | CASSSKGSGGGSGANVLTF
TRBJ2-2 | TRBD2 | - | TRBV4-2 | TGTGCCAGCAGCCAAGCCCCGCGGGGGGTGATCGGGGAGCTGTTTTTT | CASSQAPRGVIGELFF
TRBJ1-4 | TRBD1 | - | TRBV5-1 | TGCGCCAGCAGCTTAGGGGACAGCAATGAAAAACTGTTTTTT | CASSLGDSNEKLFF
TRBJ1-2 | TRBD1 | - | TRBV6-5 | TGTGCCAGCAGCGACAGGGGCGGCTATGGCTACACCTTC | CASSDRGGYGYTF
TRBJ1-2 | - | - | TRBV19 | TGTGCCAGTAGCAGGGCCTATGGCTACACCTTC | CASSRAYGYTF
TRBJ1-1 | - | - | TRBV2 | TGTGCCAGCAGTGGTTCGGGGAACACTGAAGCTTTCTTT | CASSGSGNTEAFF
TRBJ2-3 | TRBD1 | - | TRBV6-5 | TGTGCCAGCAAAGGGGGCAAGGATACGCAGTATTTT | CASKGGKDTQYF
TRBJ1-2 | - | - | TRBV6-1 | TGTGCCAGCATCCATAATGGCCCGGGCTACACCTTC | CASIHNGPGYTF
TRBJ2-1 | - | - | TRBV21-1 | TGTGCCAGCAGGTCAAGGGGGCCAAGGAAGCAGTTCTTC | CASRSRGPRKQFF
TRBJ1-5 | - | - | TRBV7-8 | TGTGCCAGCAGCTTAGATGAGAGAGGGCCTTGGCAGCCCCAGCATTTT | CASSLDERGPWQPQHF
TRBJ1-5 | - | - | TRBV19 | TGTGCCAGTAGTCACTTTTGGGGGGGGCCAAATCAGCCCCAGCATTTT | CASSHFWGGPNQPQHF
TRBJ1-1 | - | once | TRBV9 | TGTGCCAGCAGCGTACAGGTTAACACTGAAGCTTTCTTT | CASSVQVNTEAFF
TRBJ2-7 | - | - | TRBV27 | TGTGCCAGCAGTTCCGGGAGCCCCTACGAGCAGTACTTC | CASSSGSPYEQYF
TRBJ1-3 | - | - | TRBV30 | TGTGCCTGGGGCGATGGAGGAATTTCTGGGGAAACCATATATTTT | CAWGDGGISGETIYF
TRBJ2-5 | - | - | TRBV15 | TGTGCCACCAGCAGAGTAGGTAGCGGTAGCCTTGAGACCCAGTACTTC | CATSRVGSGSLETQYF
TRBJ2-1 | - | - | TRBV7-9 | TGTGCCAGCAGGCCAGGGGGGCTTTGGGACAATGAGCAGTTCTTC | CASRPGGLWDNEQFF